This record looks at one T cell receptor (beta chain) sequence and its context. This clonotype was counted many times. The target of this receptor is not known. Base quality data are lacking; no much larger clone is found one base away. These data originate in a study of neurological immune-mediated disorders (dated by TCRdb to the late 2010s). Study-wide context: Peripheral blood TCR-beta repertoires from HTLV-I-associated myelopathy (HAM/TSP) patients, multiple sclerosis patients and healthy controls were compared by UMI-based sequencing. Longitudinal samples, technical triplicates and paired sorted CD4+ and CD8+ T-cell subsets, alongside PBMC samples, were included among the 106 TCR-beta libraries. Of the 60 to 70 subjects in the cohort, around 14 were HAM/TSP patients, some 34 were multiple sclerosis patients, and some 20 were healthy controls.

To synthesize cDNA, template-switch 5'RACE was performed with a primer carrying a 10-nucleotide random unique molecular identifier so that each TCR transcript was tagged. Every sequencing run covered 15-18 subjects and yielded more than 160 million TCR-beta sequences. The RNeasy kit was used for extraction of total RNA. TCR-beta VDJ regions were amplified with primers for the TCR constant region and the 5'RACE anchor, using the KAPA Real-time Library Amplification kit. Sample indexes and Illumina adaptors were added in a first PCR, after which library yield was increased in a second PCR. The roughly 650 bp TCR product was size-selected on a 2% E-gel SizeSelection system after Ampure bead purification. Library quality was checked on a Bioanalyzer, concentration was measured with Qubit, and libraries were quantified with the Kapa Library Quantification kit before pooling. An Illumina HiSeq 2500 was used to sequence the libraries paired-end at 2 x 150 bp. To increase sequence diversity, about 23-30% phiX was spiked into each library pool. The paper's processing steps were these. Quality-filtered reads were processed with the UMI-based MiGEC pipeline, which removed over 75% of raw TCR sequences during error correction. IMGT germline references were used for alignment of VDJ genes, and clonotypes were defined by a unique CDR3 amino acid sequence together with V-J genes. Clonal expansion, Shannon diversity, and CDR3 relatedness (CalcPairwiseDistances, ClusterSamples) were evaluated with VDJtools, and phylogenetic trees were built with CLCbio workbench. A clone was classed as expanded if it had 8 or more unique UMIs, a cutoff based on coefficient-of-variation modelling across technical triplicates. TCRdb trimmed public reads at Q25 via fastp, called clones via MiXCR and kept in-frame beta chains. CDR3 protein sequences are deduplicated, and each keeps its most common genes and DNA. The V and J calls were determined by TCRdb, not by the authors. This sample has about 79,000 distinct CDR3 sequences in its table, and 13% to 15% of those were observed once. Approximately 7.5% of the sample is taken by the ten largest.

Results the study describes overall, beyond this receptor: Expanded clones from different subjects shared no identical CDR3 amino acid sequences, which suggests that TCR-beta repertoires were private in all groups. TCR clonal expansion was highest in HAM/TSP patients and lowest in MS patients, with MS patients falling below even healthy controls.

Relative to germline, V is missing 7 bases and J is missing 1 base, with 19 bases of the junction outside any gene match. Reading the germline V gene gives CDR1 SQVTM and CDR2 ANQGSEA. From the cysteine through the phenylalanine, the CDR3 covers 18 amino acids. Left in the record is the CDR3 DNA by itself, 54 bases read in frame from the first base. The healthy controls were volunteers from a blood bank in Maryland, USA. Unsorted PBMC libraries were generated from 2 million PBMCs stored in RNAlater at -80 °C until RNA extraction. Peripheral blood was subjected to Ficoll-Hypaque density gradient centrifugation to isolate PBMCs, which were then cryopreserved in liquid nitrogen.

This clonotype was obtained from a woman in her forties or fifties in good health. Sequenced input: PBMCs. The sequence is built from TRBV29-1 and TRBJ1-1, with TRBD1 matching 9 junction bases. The CDR3 is CSAHRSIQGALGNTEAFF. The DNA sequence is TGCAGCGCTCACCGCTCGATACAGGGGGCGCTTGGGAACACTGAAGCTTTCTTT. The reference TRBV29-1 and TRBJ1-1 proteins fill in what lies around the CDR3, so the full variable domain reads SAVISQKPSRDICQRGTSLTIQCQVDSQVTMMFWYRQQPGQSLTLIATANQGSEATYESGFVIDKFPISRPNLTFSTLTVSNMSPEDSSIYLCSAHRSIQGALGNTEAFFGQGTRLTVV.